Listed here are 31 T cell receptor beta chains from one sample, sequenced in a study of tumour-infiltrating T cells in Burkitt lymphoma. Produced via immunoSEQ multiplex PCR; TCRdb's table is partial and in-frame only. The sample yields about 5,400 clones, roughly a tenth seen once. The sequenced sample consisted of tumor tissue. These TCRs come from a human donor with diffuse large B-cell lymphoma.

The J gene is TRBJ2-3, the V gene TRBV7-6, with TRBD1 matching over 9 bases. This CDR3 has 16 residues. Germline V lookup: CDR1 SGHVS, CDR2 FNYEAQ. J lost 4 bases, V lost 5 bases, and 10 bases had no gene match. In nucleotides, the CDR3 is TGTGCCAGCAGCCCAAGGACAGGGGCCATGGCAGATACGCAGTATTTT. It translates to CASSPRTGAMADTQYF. Using reference TRBV7-6 and TRBJ2-3 for the parts outside the CDR3, the full variable domain is GAGVSQSPRYKVTKRGQDVALRCDPISGHVSLYWYRQALGQGPEFLTYFNYEAQQDKSGLPNDRFSAERPEGSISTLTIQRTEQRDSAMYRCASSPRTGAMADTQYFGPGTRLTVL.

This clone has just a few counts. The chain recombines TRBV7-2 with TRBJ2-7; weak D call: TRBD2 (5 bases). V dropped 5 bases and J dropped 2 bases, with 10 bases sitting between them. The CDR3 extends over 13 amino acids. Germline CDR1 and CDR2: SGHTA and FQGNSA. The CDR3 protein is CASSKLDTYEQYF. The CDR3 nucleotides read TGTGCCAGCAGCAAACTAGACACCTACGAGCAGTACTTC.

V usage is TRBV6-5 and J usage is TRBJ2-2, with a tentative D call TRBD1 (6 bases). Trimming removed 2 bases from V and 5 bases from J, with 15 bases in between. The germline CDR1 and CDR2 sequences are MNHEY and SVGAGI. The CDR3 consists of 16 residues. CDR3 bases: TGTGCCAGCAGTTACGCAGGGGTTGAACTAACCGGGGAGCTGTTTTTT. Amino acids: CASSYAGVELTGELFF.

This clone was seen more than once but under ten times. One junction end does not reproduce the germline sequence, and a read error may be involved. The chain joins TRBV4-1 to TRBJ2-7; tentatively, D is TRBD1 (6 bases). This CDR3 has 13 residues. Germline loops: CDR1 MGHRA, CDR2 YSYEKL. CDR3 residues: CASSAQGTYKQYF. DNA for the CDR3: TGCGCCAGCAGCGCCCAGGGGACCTACAAGCAGTACTTC.

The V gene is TRBV19, the J gene TRBJ1-5, with TRBD1 as a possible D gene (5 bases). This CDR3 spans 12 amino acids. Trimming took 10 bases from V and 5 from J, leaving 12 bases between them. The germline V gene has CDR1 LNHDA and CDR2 SQIVND (reference sequence). CDR3 residues: CATSKGDQPQHF. The CDR3 bases are TGTGCCACCTCCAAAGGGGATCAGCCCCAGCATTTT.

This clone appeared a few times. The rearrangement links TRBV6-5 to TRBJ2-7; D call uncertain. Germline assignment: CDR1 MNHEY and CDR2 SVGAGI. The CDR3 has 15 amino acids. V was cut by 1 base and J by 0 bases, with 10 bases left in between. The CDR3 nucleotides are TGTGCCAGCAGTTACTTTCCGGCCTCCTCCTACGAGCAGTACTTC. Protein: CASSYFPASSYEQYF.

The chain recombines TRBV19 with TRBJ2-7; the match to TRBD1 covers 7 bases. This CDR3 is built from 15 residues. Germline CDR1 and CDR2: LNHDA and SQIVND (reference sequence). V shed 7 bases and J 0 bases; nucleotides not matched to a gene: 9. CDR3 nucleotides: TGTGCCAGTAACTCGCGACAGGGAAGCTCCTACGAGCAGTACTTC. Its translation: CASNSRQGSSYEQYF. Full variable domain (remainder filled in from reference TRBV19 and TRBJ2-7): DGGITQSPKYLFRKEGQNVTLSCEQNLNHDAMYWYRQDPGQGLRLIYYSQIVNDFQKGDIAEGYSVSREKKESFPLTVTSAQKNPTAFYLCASNSRQGSSYEQYFGPGTRLTVT.

V usage is TRBV6-6 and J usage is TRBJ2-2; maybe TRBD2 (7 bases). CDR1 MNHNY and CDR2 SVGAGI come from the germline V gene (reference sequence). Trimming took 7 bases from V and 5 from J, leaving 14 bases between them. The CDR3 runs 14 residues. Here the CDR3 DNA reads TGTGCCAGCAATCCCGGGGGGCTGACCGGGGAGCTGTTTTTT. Translated, it gives CASNPGGLTGELFF.

As regards this clone: This sample includes further DNA sequences coding for the same CDR3. The rearrangement joins TRBV5-6 to TRBJ2-7; D remains unclear. The CDR3 covers 11 residues. V gave up 2 bases and J gave up 3 bases, with 3 bases separating them. Germline values: CDR1 SGHDT, CDR2 YYEEEE. The chain's CDR3 is CASSFSYEQYF. In DNA, the CDR3 is TGTGCCAGCAGCTTTAGCTACGAGCAGTACTTC.

With regard to this clone: The missing conserved phenylalanine or tryptophan at the end of this CDR3 makes a read error likely. The J gene is TRBJ2-7, the V gene TRBV4-1, with D tentatively TRBD2 (7 bases). This CDR3 is built from 15 residues. The germline gives CDR1 MGHRA, CDR2 YSYEKL. V was trimmed by 6 bases and J by 4 bases, leaving 19 bases between them. In nucleotides, the CDR3 is TGCGCCAGCAGAAGGGAGGGGGGCCTTGTTTACGAGCAGTACTTA. It is translated as CASRREGGLVYEQYL.

This sequence joins TRBV14 and TRBJ1-5; TRBD1 matches 7 bases. Germline V gene sequence: CDR1 SGHDN, CDR2 FVKESK. The CDR3 totals 15 residues. V was clipped by 1 base and J by 1 base; unmatched bases: 1. The CDR3, as DNA: TGTGCCAGCAGCCAAGGACAGGGAAGCAATCAGCCCCAGCATTTT. Residues: CASSQGQGSNQPQHF.

V gene TRBV19 combines with J gene TRBJ2-3, with TRBD2 matching 12 bases. This CDR3 is 16 amino acids long. The V gene's germline CDR1 is LNHDA and CDR2 SQIVND (reference sequence). The V gene end was trimmed by 5 bases and the J gene end by 4 bases; junction bases not matched to a gene: 7. The CDR3 nucleotides read TGTGCCAGTAGTCGGTACGCTAGCGGGGGGGCAGATACGCAGTATTTT. Its translation: CASSRYASGGADTQYF.

For this clone: At one of its ends the junction is not consistent with the germline gene, which may arise from a read error. The chain carries TRBV10-3 and TRBJ1-2, with D unresolved. CDR1 is ENHRY, CDR2 SYGVKD, per germline. The CDR3 consists of 13 residues. The CDR3 coding sequence is TGTGCCATCAGTGGTGTAGCTGACTACGGCTACACCTTC. This translates into CAISGVADYGYTF.

The sample holds a few counts of this clone. This chain joins TRBV5-6 and TRBJ1-2; 10 bases are a match to TRBD1. V dropped 4 bases and J dropped 3; count of bases not matched to a gene: 15. This CDR3 comprises 18 residues. The V gene's germline CDR1 is SGHDT and CDR2 YYEEEE. This CDR3 reads CASSGTETGGRVDYGYTF. In DNA form, the CDR3 reads TGTGCCAGCAGCGGGACCGAGACAGGGGGCCGTGTGGACTATGGCTACACCTTC.

This clone was observed a handful of times. The chain carries TRBV6-6 and TRBJ1-5, with TRBD1 matching over 8 bases. The CDR3 length is 13 residues. Germline CDR1 is MNHNY and CDR2 is SVGAGI (reference sequence). V gave up 7 bases and J gave up 7 bases; unmatched junction bases: 6. In DNA form, the CDR3 reads TGTGCCAGCAAACGGACAGGGCAGCAGCCCCAGCATTTT. This sequence encodes CASKRTGQQPQHF.

This clone was found a few times. The chain couples TRBV5-1 to TRBJ1-6; D unclear. The length of the CDR3 is 14 residues. Trimming shortened V by 2 bases and J by 1 base, and 4 bases separated the two germline ends. Per germline, CDR1 SGHRS and CDR2 YFSETQ. DNA for the CDR3: TGCGCCAGCAGCTTCATTTCCTATAATTCACCCCTCCACTTT. Its protein product is CASSFISYNSPLHF. Supplemented by reference TRBV5-1 and TRBJ1-6, the full variable domain reads KAGVTQTPRYLIKTRGQQVTLSCSPISGHRSVSWYQQTPGQGLQFLFEYFSETQRNKGNFPGRFSGRQFSNSRSEMNVSTLELGDSALYLCASSFISYNSPLHFGNGTRLTVT.

V gene TRBV6-1 combines with J gene TRBJ2-2, with D possibly called TRBD1 or TRBD2 (5 bases each). The CDR3 spans 13 residues. V lost 1 base and J 6 bases, leaving 6 bases between the germline ends. Per the germline V gene, CDR1 is MNHNS and CDR2 is SASEGT. The CDR3 loop reads CASSEVGAGELFF. CDR3 in DNA: TGTGCCAGCAGTGAAGTGGGGGCCGGGGAGCTGTTTTTT.

This clone was counted only a few times. The chain is built from TRBV19 and TRBJ1-4, with 8 bases that match TRBD1. Germline V lookup: CDR1 LNHDA, CDR2 SQIVND (reference sequence). CDR3 length: 16 residues. The ends lost 3 bases at V and 6 bases at J; junction bases unmatched: 9. The CDR3 here is CASSMSVGQGDEKLFF. In nucleotides, the CDR3 is TGTGCCAGTAGTATGTCCGTAGGACAGGGAGATGAAAAACTGTTTTTT.

This clone was observed a handful of times. The rearrangement joins TRBV2 to TRBJ2-5; 8 bases map to TRBD1. The CDR3 runs 15 residues. Trimming cost V 6 bases and J 4 bases; bases outside gene matches: 10. Germline CDR1 reads SNHLY; CDR2 reads FYNNEI. Written as DNA, the CDR3 is TGTGCCAGCAGGGATGCGGACAGGGTAGGAGAGACCCAGTACTTC. This codes for CASRDADRVGETQYF.

The rearrangement uses TRBV30 and TRBJ2-3; 10 positions match TRBD1. The CDR3 contains 13 residues. Trimming at V came to 8 bases and at J to 5 bases, leaving 7 bases not matched to a gene. The germline V gene has CDR1 GTSNPN and CDR2 SVGIG (reference sequence). The CDR3, as DNA: TGTGCCGCTGACAGGGGGCCGTTAGATACGCAGTATTTT. Translating gives CAADRGPLDTQYF.

The gene calls are TRBV2 and TRBJ1-2; the D is unclear. This CDR3 has 13 residues. Germline lookup yields CDR1 SNHLY and CDR2 FYNNEI. With 0 bases removed from V and 6 bases from J, the gap between germline ends came to 8 bases. Here the CDR3 reads CASSEARSDGYTF. In DNA, the CDR3 is TGTGCCAGCAGTGAAGCGCGCTCAGATGGCTACACCTTC.

By share, this clone ranks as medium-sized (0.01 to 0.1%). The gene calls are TRBV7-2 and TRBJ2-1; TRBD2 aligns across 8 bases. Germline V gene lookup returns CDR1 SGHTA and CDR2 FQGNSA. J gave up 3 bases and V 7 bases, and 8 bases lay outside the gene matches. The CDR3 sequence is 15 residues long. CDR3 amino acids: CASTLSGGRYNEQFF. CDR3 DNA sequence: TGTGCCAGCACCCTAAGCGGGGGCCGCTACAATGAGCAGTTCTTC.

The CDR3 nucleotides read TGTGCCAGCAGCTACTGGGACAGGCTCCCGCGAATGTATGGCTACACCTTC. Encoded protein: CASSYWDRLPRMYGYTF. The rearrangement links TRBV5-5 to TRBJ1-2, with 8 bases fitting TRBD1. V was clipped by 3 bases and J by 5 bases; unmatched bases: 15. CDR1 is SGHKS and CDR2 is YYEKEE in the germline V gene (reference sequence). The CDR3 loop spans 17 amino acids.

The chain has TRBV28 and TRBJ1-1, with D maybe TRBD1 (5 bases). The germline V gene has CDR1 MDHEN and CDR2 SYDVKM. The CDR3 runs 14 residues. The V end was cut by 7 bases, the J end by 5 bases, with 17 bases between. CDR3 sequence reads: CASTEGTGYTEAFF. The CDR3 DNA sequence: TGTGCCAGCACCGAAGGGACCGGGTATACTGAAGCTTTCTTT.

This clone was seen more than once but under ten times. The chain's CDR3 is CASSLGGGSPLHF. CDR3 coding DNA: TGTGCCAGCAGCCTTGGGGGGGGATCACCCCTCCACTTT. This rearrangement joins TRBV4-2 to TRBJ1-6; TRBD1 might be the D (5 bases). The germline V gene encodes CDR1 LGHNA and CDR2 YNFKEQ. The CDR3 spans 13 residues. V was shortened by 4 bases and J by 10 bases, with 11 bases between the two germline ends.

This clone was seen more than once but under ten times. This rearrangement joins TRBV7-6 to TRBJ2-7; D unresolved. The V end was cut by 4 bases, the J end by 6 bases, with 19 bases between. The V gene's germline CDR1 is SGHVS and CDR2 FNYEAQ. This CDR3 has 15 residues. This chain's CDR3 is CASSWVGEQGSEQYF. CDR3 nucleotides: TGTGCCAGCAGCTGGGTGGGTGAACAAGGATCCGAGCAGTACTTC.

This clone has only a few counts. The chain carries TRBV19 and TRBJ1-2, with 11 bases lining up with TRBD1. In germline, CDR1 is LNHDA, CDR2 SQIVND (reference sequence). This CDR3 is 16 amino acids long. Germline trimming cut 4 bases from V and 4 bases from J; bases unmatched to any gene: 8. In DNA form, the CDR3 reads TGTGCCAGTAGTAGGACAGGGGGCTTCTTTGGCTATGGCTACACCTTC. Its translation: CASSRTGGFFGYGYTF. Full variable domain (rest looked up from reference TRBV19 and TRBJ1-2): DGGITQSPKYLFRKEGQNVTLSCEQNLNHDAMYWYRQDPGQGLRLIYYSQIVNDFQKGDIAEGYSVSREKKESFPLTVTSAQKNPTAFYLCASSRTGGFFGYGYTFGSGTRLTVV.

This clone was detected only a few times. The V and J genes are TRBV19 and TRBJ2-1; no reliable D call. The CDR3 runs to 13 residues. V was trimmed by 6 bases and J by 0 bases, leaving 6 bases between them. Germline loops: CDR1 LNHDA, CDR2 SQIVND (reference sequence). CDR3 sequence (DNA): TGTGCCAGTAGCCCCACCTCCTACAATGAGCAGTTCTTC. Residues: CASSPTSYNEQFF.

This clone was seen a handful of times. V and J are TRBV7-2 and TRBJ2-7; D perhaps matches TRBD1 (6 bases). The CDR3 spans 15 residues. From germline, CDR1 is SGHTA and CDR2 FQGNSA. V dropped 1 base and J dropped 4 bases, with 14 bases sitting between them. CDR3 sequence reads: CASSLDTGNSYEQYF. The CDR3 nucleotides are TGTGCCAGCAGCTTAGATACAGGGAACTCGTACGAGCAGTACTTC.

The sample holds a few counts of this clone. This chain uses TRBV11-2 with TRBJ2-1; D not certain. This CDR3 is 19 amino acids long. V gave up 5 bases and J gave up 3 bases, with 26 bases separating them. Germline loops: CDR1 SGHAT, CDR2 FQNNGV. CDR3: CASSPAKGHPRPSYNEQFF. The CDR3 coding sequence is TGTGCCAGCAGCCCGGCCAAGGGTCACCCTCGCCCGAGCTACAATGAGCAGTTCTTC.

The chain links TRBV5-6 to TRBJ2-3, with 9 bases identical to TRBD2. V dropped 2 bases and J dropped 1; count of bases not matched to a gene: 5. The CDR3 consists of 16 residues. Germline V lookup: CDR1 SGHDT, CDR2 YYEEEE. CDR3 DNA sequence: TGTGCCAGCAGCTTTTCTAGCGGGGCTGGCACAGATACGCAGTATTTT. This codes for CASSFSSGAGTDTQYF.